This TCR beta chain was found in a study of radiation and T cells in renal cell carcinoma. Time point indicated: baseline pretreatment blood. The treatment was: 15 Gy SBRT to primary tumor, nephrectomy 4 weeks later. Clones were read by immunoSEQ multiplex PCR, and TCRdb kept only the in-frame ones, dropping some. The table lists about 59,000 clones, around 78% of them singletons. V was pared by 2 bases and J by 8 bases, with 14 bases between. The CDR3 consists of 14 residues. CDR1 is MDHEN and CDR2 is SYDVKM in the germline V gene. This clone came up a few times. The V call is TRBV28, the J call TRBJ2-3, with D maybe TRBD1 (6 bases). This sequence originates from a man aged 55-75 years with renal cell carcinoma. This material consisted of blood, taken from a patient whose treatment included radiotherapy and nephrectomy. CDR3 loop: CASSLEDSLSTQYF. In DNA form, the CDR3 reads TGTGCCAGCAGTTTAGAGGACAGCCTTAGTACGCAGTATTTT.